This T cell receptor (beta chain) was recorded in a study of blood T cell repertoires in COVID-19. This CDR3 is 17 amino acids long. V lost 2 bases to trimming and J lost 3 bases; unmatched junction nucleotides: 4. CDR1 and CDR2 (germline): SGHTA, FQGNSA. Assay used: immunoSEQ multiplex PCR; TCRdb lists only in-frame clones, some missing. The repertoire holds around 99,000 clones, with 80% to 90% as singletons. The receptor was derived from a man aged 35 to 55 with active or convalescent COVID-19. V gene TRBV7-2 combines with J gene TRBJ1-4; 12 bases map to TRBD1. Input material: peripheral blood. The CDR3 region is CASSLSGQGAPNEKLFF. Written as DNA, the CDR3 is TGTGCCAGCAGCTTATCGGGACAGGGGGCCCCTAATGAAAAACTGTTTTTT.